Each of the 3 T cell receptor beta chains below was sequenced from the same sample in a study of cytomegalovirus exposure and HLA in healthy donors. The PCR made use of 60 Vbeta and 13 Jbeta primers. TCRdb's copy holds only in-frame clones and misses some; the assay was immunoSEQ multiplex PCR. The table includes fewer than 200,000 clones, around 82% detected once. Sequenced sample: PBMCs. Receptor source: a man in his fifties or sixties in good health and CMV-seropositive.

The chain uses TRBV16 and TRBJ2-7; D is undetermined. From germline, CDR1 is KGHSY and CDR2 FQNENV. V lost 4 bases and J 1 base, leaving 14 bases between the germline ends. This CDR3 is built from 15 residues. CDR3 sequence (DNA): TGTGCCAGCAGCCGTTATGACCGCGGATCCTACGAGCAGTACTTC. Encoded protein: CASSRYDRGSYEQYF.

The rearrangement links TRBV29-1 to TRBJ2-3; 8 bases map to TRBD1. V was clipped by 5 bases and J by 2 bases; unmatched bases: 6. Germline CDR1 and CDR2: SQVTM and ANQGSEA. CDR3 length: 14 amino acids. CDR3 protein: CSVTRQGITDTQYF. The DNA of the CDR3 is TGCAGCGTTACCCGACAGGGGATCACAGATACGCAGTATTTT.

The chain carries TRBV27 and TRBJ1-2; the D gene is possibly TRBD1 (6 bases). The CDR3 has 15 amino acids. V was trimmed by 2 bases and J by 0 bases, leaving 10 bases between them. Germline V gene sequence: CDR1 MNHEY, CDR2 SMNVEV (reference sequence). The CDR3 region has the DNA TGTGCCAGCAGTTTAACATGGACAGCTAACTATGGCTACACCTTC. Its protein is CASSLTWTANYGYTF.